Presented here are 4 T cell receptor beta chains from one specimen sequenced in a study of T cell repertoires in cytomegalovirus infection. For these TCRs, the target antigens are not known. TCRdb redid the calling of the reads with MiXCR, one entry per CDR3 protein. The sample includes about 830,000 distinct CDR3 sequences, approximately 32% of them seen just once. The sample in question was cultured CD8+ T cells from PBMCs, obtained from culture after CMV antigen stimulation. The receptors come from a human donor in good health (CMV status not recorded). Some clones in this sample may be carry-over from other donors' samples.

The gene calls are TRBV5-1 and TRBJ2-7, with 9 bases lining up with TRBD1. Germline assignment: CDR1 SGHRS and CDR2 YFSETQ. This CDR3 has 13 amino acids. The junction had 2 bases not matched to a gene; V was cut back by 4 bases and J by 3 bases. In DNA, the CDR3 is TGCGCCAGCAGCACGGACAGGGGCTACGAGCAGTACGTC. This encodes CASSTDRGYEQYV.

The sample holds a few counts of this clonotype. V and J are TRBV7-6 and TRBJ2-1, with 9 bases that match TRBD1. Losses at the gene ends were 5 bases for V and 6 bases for J; bases not matched to a gene: 17. Germline V gene lookup returns CDR1 SGHVS and CDR2 FNYEAQ. The CDR3 consists of 18 residues. CDR3: CASSGRWGGQGGGNEQFF. Written as DNA, the CDR3 is TGTGCCAGCAGCGGGCGGTGGGGGGGACAGGGAGGCGGCAATGAGCAGTTCTTC.

This clonotype was seen only a few times. This chain links TRBV7-9 with TRBJ2-3, with TRBD1 matching 7 bases. The CDR3 is 15 residues long. The germline gives CDR1 SEHNR, CDR2 FQNEAQ (reference sequence). With 3 bases clipped from V and 5 bases from J, the junction kept 8 bases outside the gene matches. CDR3 sequence (DNA): TGTGCCAGCAGCTTCACTACAGGGGCGGGAGATACGCAGTATTTT. Translating gives CASSFTTGAGDTQYF. The entire variable domain, with the rest obtained from reference TRBV7-9 and TRBJ2-3, is as follows: DTGVSQNPRHKITKRGQNVTFRCDPISEHNRLYWYRQTLGQGPEFLTYFQNEAQLEKSRLLSDRFSAERPKGSFSTLEIQRTEQGDSAMYLCASSFTTGAGDTQYFGPGTRLTVL.

The rearrangement links TRBV27 to TRBJ2-3; D tentatively reads TRBD1 or TRBD2 (5 bases each). V was clipped by 7 bases and J by 2 bases, with 16 bases between them. The CDR3 extends over 15 amino acids. The germline V gene encodes CDR1 MNHEY and CDR2 SMNVEV (reference sequence). The CDR3 bases are TGTGCCAGCAAAATCGGGACGGCTTTCACAGATACGCAGTATTTT. Translation gives CASKIGTAFTDTQYF.